The 28 T cell receptor beta chains reported below all come from one sample, sequenced in a study of shared clonotypes between healthy human individuals. Sequencing used immunoSEQ multiplex PCR; TCRdb keeps in-frame clones, though not all of them. The sample includes 600,000 to 750,000 clones, just under 75% of them seen just once. Sequenced input: memory CD4+ T cells sorted from blood. As to subset: CD45RA-negative fraction. Receptors were obtained from a woman aged 25 to 39 in good health.

The rearrangement joins TRBV19 to TRBJ1-4; a possible D gene is TRBD1 (6 bases). The V gene's germline CDR1 is LNHDA and CDR2 SQIVND (reference sequence). The germline V and J ends were trimmed by 9 bases and 6 bases, with 14 bases remaining between them. CDR3 length equals 13 residues. In DNA form, the CDR3 reads TGTGCCAGCCTAGGGGGGCCATATGAAAAACTGTTTTTT. Translation: CASLGGPYEKLFF.

V and J are TRBV27 and TRBJ2-4; D not certain. The CDR3 is made up of 13 amino acids. The V gene's germline CDR1 is MNHEY and CDR2 SMNVEV (reference sequence). Trimming cost V 6 bases and J 1 base, with 7 bases left between them. CDR3 in DNA: TGTGCCAGCAGAAAGATGGCCAAAAACATTCAGTACTTC. Amino acid sequence: CASRKMAKNIQYF.

In its sample, this clone was seen once. The genes are TRBV11-3 and TRBJ2-7, with D possibly matching TRBD2 (5 bases). V was clipped by 3 bases and J by 3 bases, with 15 bases between them. The CDR3 has 15 residues. The germline V gene has CDR1 SGHNT and CDR2 YENEEA. This CDR3 is CASSFPGTGFYEQYF. The CDR3 DNA reads as TGTGCCAGCAGCTTTCCCGGCACGGGGTTCTACGAGCAGTACTTC. The full variable domain, rest sourced from reference TRBV11-3 and TRBJ2-7, is EAGVVQSPRYKIIEKKQPVAFWCNPISGHNTLYWYLQNLGQGPELLIRYENEEAVDDSQLPKDRFSAERLKGVDSTLKIQPAELGDSAVYLCASSFPGTGFYEQYFGPGTRLTVT.

The rearrangement links TRBV18 to TRBJ2-7, with 8 positions matching TRBD1. Germline lookup yields CDR1 KGHSH and CDR2 LQKENI. The ends lost 4 bases at V and 5 bases at J; junction bases unmatched: 7. The CDR3 sequence is 14 residues long. CDR3 nucleotides: TGTGCCAGCTCACTTCGGACAGGGAGCGACGAGCAGTACTTC. Translation gives CASSLRTGSDEQYF.

This clone was recorded only once. The chain is built from TRBV18 and TRBJ1-2, with D uncertain. Looked up from germline, CDR1 is KGHSH and CDR2 is LQKENI. This CDR3 region has 13 residues. V was trimmed by 3 bases and J by 8 bases, leaving 13 bases between them. This CDR3 is CASSPLDVSGYTF. DNA for the CDR3: TGTGCCAGCTCACCTCTCGACGTGAGCGGCTACACCTTC. The full variable domain, rest sourced from reference TRBV18 and TRBJ1-2, is NAGVMQNPRHLVRRRGQEARLRCSPMKGHSHVYWYRQLPEEGLKFMVYLQKENIIDESGMPKERFSAEFPKEGPSILRIQQVVRGDSAAYFCASSPLDVSGYTFGSGTRLTVV.

This chain connects TRBV23-1 to TRBJ2-5; D uncertain. TRBV23-1 is identified as an open reading frame with a role that is uncertain. This CDR3 spans 14 amino acids. V lost 8 bases to trimming and J lost 2 bases, with 15 bases between them. The CDR3 here is CASLPKTAQETQYF. CDR3 bases: TGCGCCAGCCTTCCCAAGACGGCACAAGAGACCCAGTACTTC.

The chain has TRBV5-1 and TRBJ1-1, with 9 bases that match TRBD1. In germline, CDR1 is SGHRS, CDR2 YFSETQ. V trimming: 4 bases; J trimming: 3 bases; junction bases outside the gene matches: 7. There are 15 residues in the CDR3. The CDR3 protein is CASSRGQGMHTEAFF. CDR3 in DNA: TGCGCCAGCAGCCGGGGACAGGGCATGCACACTGAAGCTTTCTTT.

CDR3 nucleotide sequence: TGTGCCAGCAGCTCCTCAAGAAGGGGAATGAACACTGAAGCTTTCTTT. Protein product: CASSSSRRGMNTEAFF. The chain employs TRBV7-2 and TRBJ1-1; D is perhaps TRBD1 (5 bases). Germline V gene data show CDR1 as SGHTA and CDR2 as FQGNSA. V was pared by 4 bases and J by 0 bases, with 15 bases between. The CDR3 consists of 16 residues.

The V gene is TRBV2, the J gene TRBJ2-2, with D hard to call. This CDR3 is 14 amino acids long. Trimming pared 6 bases from V and 7 bases from J, leaving 15 bases between. Germline CDR1 and CDR2: SNHLY and FYNNEI. CDR3 DNA: TGTGCCAGCAGCGACCCGGGCCAGTTCGGGGAGCTGTTTTTT. Its translation is CASSDPGQFGELFF.

This sequence joins TRBV28 and TRBJ2-1, with 9 bases identical to TRBD2. V lost 7 bases to trimming and J lost 9 bases; unmatched junction nucleotides: 19. The CDR3 sequence is 17 residues long. The germline gives CDR1 MDHEN, CDR2 SYDVKM. The CDR3 reads CASKNRLGAGGGSEQFF. The CDR3 DNA follows: TGTGCCAGCAAAAACCGGTTGGGAGCGGGAGGTGGGTCTGAGCAGTTCTTC.

The chain joins TRBV5-4 to TRBJ2-7, with TRBD1 matching 7 bases. Looked up from germline, CDR1 is SGHNT and CDR2 is YYREEE (reference sequence). The J segment lost 5 bases and the V segment lost 1 base, leaving 9 bases of the junction unmatched. This CDR3 is 15 amino acids long. The CDR3 here is CASSLNYRQGDEQYF. In DNA form, the CDR3 reads TGTGCCAGCAGCTTGAATTACAGACAGGGTGACGAGCAGTACTTC.

The table lists this clone with a few counts. V and J are TRBV6-5 and TRBJ1-5; no clear D. The CDR3 has 15 residues. Trimming removed 5 bases from V and 5 bases from J, with 16 bases in between. CDR1 MNHEY and CDR2 SVGAGI come from the germline V gene. The DNA of the CDR3 is TGTGCCAGCAGTGTAGGCGGTCAAAATTATCAGCCCCAGCATTTT. Translation gives CASSVGGQNYQPQHF.

This chain uses TRBV30 with TRBJ1-3; D is possibly TRBD1 (5 bases). Germline values: CDR1 GTSNPN, CDR2 SVGIG (reference sequence). The V gene lost 3 bases and the J gene lost 2 bases, with 11 bases spanning the gap. This CDR3 has 14 residues. Written as DNA, the CDR3 is TGTGCCTGGAGAGCTGGGGCTCCTGGAAACACCATATATTTT. It yields the protein CAWRAGAPGNTIYF.

The chain has TRBV28 and TRBJ2-7; tentatively, D is TRBD2 (6 bases). Germline CDR1 is MDHEN and CDR2 is SYDVKM. The CDR3 extends over 14 amino acids. Trimming removed 9 bases at V and 4 bases at J, with 19 bases between. CDR3 loop: CASLDSGRKYEQYF. The CDR3 DNA reads as TGTGCCAGTCTAGATTCAGGGAGGAAGTACGAGCAGTACTTC.

The CDR3 nucleotides read TGTGCCAGCAGCGCCACCCCGACCGGGACAGGGAGTGGAGCTTTCTTT. This sequence encodes CASSATPTGTGSGAFF. The gene calls are TRBV11-1 and TRBJ1-1; TRBD1 matches 9 bases. J gave up 10 bases and V 5 bases, and 17 bases lay outside the gene matches. This CDR3 comprises 16 residues. Germline CDR1 and CDR2: SGHAT and FQDESV (reference sequence).

V and J are TRBV7-2 and TRBJ2-5, with D perhaps TRBD2 (6 bases). Between the trimmed V and J ends, which lost 5 bases and 4 bases, there was a span of 17 bases. Germline CDR1 is SGHTA and CDR2 is FQGNSA. This CDR3 comprises 15 residues. Here the CDR3 DNA reads TGTGCCAGCAGCATGAATACGGGAGTCGTAGAGACCCAGTACTTC. The encoded protein is CASSMNTGVVETQYF.

The CDR3 region is CASSRSGATGELFF. The CDR3, as DNA: TGTGCCAGCAGCCGGTCCGGGGCCACCGGGGAGCTGTTTTTT. The genes are TRBV6-5 and TRBJ2-2, with D perhaps matching TRBD1 or TRBD2 (5 bases each). Germline V gene data show CDR1 as MNHEY and CDR2 as SVGAGI. The CDR3 is 14 amino acids. With 6 bases removed from V and 4 bases from J, the gap between germline ends came to 12 bases.

The chain recombines TRBV2 with TRBJ1-1; D is perhaps TRBD1 (6 bases). In germline, CDR1 is SNHLY, CDR2 FYNNEI. V dropped 6 bases and J dropped 4 bases, with 15 bases sitting between them. The CDR3 has 14 amino acids. CDR3 coding DNA: TGTGCCAGCAGCCGTACAGGGATGGGCACTGAAGCTTTCTTT. Protein product: CASSRTGMGTEAFF. Together with reference TRBV2 and TRBJ1-1, the CDR3 gives the full variable domain: EPEVTQTPSHQVTQMGQEVILRCVPISNHLYFYWYRQILGQKVEFLVSFYNNEISEKSEIFDDQFSVERPDGSNFTLKIRSTKLEDSAMYFCASSRTGMGTEAFFGQGTRLTVV.

A note on this clone: This may arise from a read error, as a much more abundant clone is one base away. The chain uses TRBV11-2 and TRBJ2-5; possible D gene TRBD2, 5 bases. The DNA end lines up better with TRBJ2-7; the J call may be wrong. CDR3 length: 14 residues. Germline assignment: CDR1 SGHAT and CDR2 FQNNGV. DNA of the CDR3: TGTGCCAGCAGCCCTCAGAGGGACTCCTACGAGCAGTACTTC. As protein: CASSPQRDSYEQYF.

J is TRBJ1-4 and V is TRBV18, with a tentative D call TRBD1 (6 bases). Germline V gene lookup returns CDR1 KGHSH and CDR2 LQKENI. Trimming left V 3 bases short and J 5 bases short, with 16 bases between. The CDR3 is 16 amino acids. The CDR3 is CASSPPGGAWNEKLFF. DNA of the CDR3: TGTGCCAGCTCACCGCCCGGGGGGGCCTGGAATGAAAAACTGTTTTTT.

This clone was counted between two and nine times. The V and J genes are TRBV4-2 and TRBJ1-1; no clear D gene. Germline V lookup: CDR1 LGHNA, CDR2 YNFKEQ. Deletions cut 0 bases from V and 1 base from J, with 6 bases between. CDR3 size: 14 residues. This CDR3 reads CASSQEPENTEAFF. The CDR3 DNA is TGTGCCAGCAGCCAAGAGCCAGAGAACACTGAAGCTTTCTTT.

For this clone: A much larger clone lies a single base off, so this may be a read error. This same CDR3 is encoded by further DNA sequences in the sample. The rearrangement uses TRBV5-1 and TRBJ2-3; tentative D call: TRBD2 (5 bases). This CDR3 is 13 amino acids long. The germline V and J ends were trimmed by 0 bases and 3 bases, with 5 bases remaining between them. Looked up from germline, CDR1 is SGHRS and CDR2 is YFSETQ. This CDR3 is CASSLAGTDTQYF. CDR3 nucleotide sequence: TGCGCCAGCAGCTTGGCGGGAACAGATACGCAGTATTTT.

V is TRBV19 and J is TRBJ1-3, with D unclear. CDR1 and CDR2 (germline): LNHDA, SQIVND (reference sequence). The CDR3 sequence is 16 residues long. V lost 4 bases and J lost 0, with 13 bases in between. CDR3: CASSTSWLSSGNTIYF. In DNA, the CDR3 is TGTGCCAGTAGTACCTCGTGGTTGAGCTCTGGAAACACCATATATTTT. Combining the CDR3 with reference TRBV19 and TRBJ1-3 gives the whole variable domain DGGITQSPKYLFRKEGQNVTLSCEQNLNHDAMYWYRQDPGQGLRLIYYSQIVNDFQKGDIAEGYSVSREKKESFPLTVTSAQKNPTAFYLCASSTSWLSSGNTIYFGEGSWLTVV.

The chain links TRBV20-1 to TRBJ2-1; D unclear. The CDR3 length is 11 residues. Germline CDR1 DFQATT, CDR2 SNEGSKA (reference sequence). This CDR3 is CIHSSSNEQFF. In nucleotides, the CDR3 is TGCATCCACAGTAGCTCCAATGAGCAGTTCTTC.

The gene calls are TRBV27 and TRBJ2-1; D is unresolved. There are 18 residues in the CDR3. Between the trimmed V and J ends, which lost 2 bases and 2 bases, there was a span of 19 bases. The germline gives CDR1 MNHEY, CDR2 SMNVEV (reference sequence). The CDR3, as DNA: TGTGCCAGCAGTTTAGTTGACGGTTCAGTTCTTCCCTACAATGAGCAGTTCTTC. It is translated as CASSLVDGSVLPYNEQFF.

The chain links TRBV5-6 to TRBJ1-5, with TRBD1 matching 9 bases. V trimming: 4 bases; J trimming: 7 bases; junction bases outside the gene matches: 12. The germline V gene has CDR1 SGHDT and CDR2 YYEEEE. There are 16 residues in the CDR3. The CDR3 reads CASSNYGTGSGQPQHF. The DNA of the CDR3 is TGTGCCAGCAGCAATTACGGGACAGGGTCCGGACAGCCCCAGCATTTT.

This clone occurred a few times. This same CDR3 is encoded by further DNA sequences in the sample. The chain links TRBV28 to TRBJ2-5; D is uncertain. V lost 6 bases and J 5 bases, leaving 16 bases between the germline ends. The CDR3 runs to 14 residues. CDR1 and CDR2 from the germline V gene are MDHEN and SYDVKM. In DNA, the CDR3 is TGTGCCAGCAGGAAAAGGTTGGGGTGGGAGACCCAGTACTTC. Protein: CASRKRLGWETQYF.

This chain joins TRBV6-1 and TRBJ1-2, with TRBD1 identical over 9 bases. With V trimmed by 7 bases and J by 2 bases, 5 bases remained unmatched. CDR1 is MNHNS, CDR2 SASEGT, per germline. The CDR3 is 14 amino acids. The CDR3 loop is CASNSGTGNYGYTF. The CDR3 DNA sequence: TGTGCCAGCAACTCCGGGACAGGGAACTATGGCTACACCTTC.